This T cell receptor beta chain derives from a study of cytomegalovirus exposure and HLA in healthy donors. On the study more broadly: A subsequent analysis stated that the 120 or so validation repertoires were run on the same platform as the roughly 670 first-cohort repertoires. Study outcomes and limitations: Whilst most TCR sequences proved rare, a subset of public TCRs occurred across many donors.

Libraries were prepared by immunoSEQ multiplex PCR; TCRdb keeps only in-frame clonotypes and omits some of them. The sample lists a few hundred thousand clones, 70% to 90% occurring once. On this clone itself: Its antigen remains unknown.

V lost 6 bases, J lost 6 bases, and 15 bases stayed unmatched. Germline CDR1 is MDHEN and CDR2 is SYDVKM. CDR3 length: 16 amino acids. The chain couples TRBV28 to TRBJ2-7, with 9 bases lining up with TRBD2. The source is a woman aged 18-29 years in good health and CMV-seronegative. The specimen sequenced was PBMCs. CDR3 in amino acids: CASSNPQIAGDGEQYF. CDR3 DNA: TGTGCCAGCAGCAACCCCCAGATAGCGGGAGACGGCGAGCAGTACTTC.